This entry lists 18 T cell receptor beta chains sequenced from one sample in a study of shared clonotypes between healthy human individuals. Only in-frame clones appear in the TCRdb table, and some are missing; sequencing was by immunoSEQ multiplex PCR. The repertoire holds almost 750,000 clones, with over 60% as singletons. The material sequenced was memory CD4+ T cells sorted from blood. Specified subset: CD45RA-negative fraction. Receptors originate from a woman in her 30s in good health.

This chain joins TRBV28 and TRBJ2-1; TRBD1 aligns across 9 bases. The trim removed 4 bases at V and 7 bases at J, leaving 11 bases unmatched. Germline-derived CDR1 and CDR2 are MDHEN and SYDVKM. The CDR3 has 16 residues. In DNA form, the CDR3 reads TGTGCCAGCAGTTCCGGAGGACAGGGGATCAGGAATGAGCAGTTCTTC. Protein product: CASSSGGQGIRNEQFF.

As to this clone: Other DNA sequences in the sample encode the same CDR3. The gene calls are TRBV7-7 and TRBJ2-1; D gene ambiguous. This CDR3 region has 15 residues. The ends were cut back, 5 bases at V and 0 bases at J, with 11 bases in the middle. Per the germline V gene, CDR1 is SSHAT and CDR2 is FNYEAQ (reference sequence). The CDR3 DNA is TGTGCCAGCAGCCTGACTGGTAGCTCCTACAATGAGCAGTTCTTC. As protein: CASSLTGSSYNEQFF.

The V gene is TRBV5-1, the J gene TRBJ2-5; no reliable D call. Germline V gene lookup returns CDR1 SGHRS and CDR2 YFSETQ. CDR3 length: 13 amino acids. V was shortened by 5 bases and J by 5 bases, with 13 bases between the two germline ends. The CDR3 is CASRRTIAETQYF. DNA for the CDR3: TGCGCCAGCAGGAGAACTATCGCGGAGACCCAGTACTTC.

The V and J genes are TRBV6-5 and TRBJ2-7; D remains unclear. V lost 2 bases and J 3 bases, leaving 8 bases between the germline ends. The CDR3 runs to 13 residues. The V gene's germline CDR1 is MNHEY and CDR2 SVGAGI. CDR3 residues: CASSYGLVYEQYF. The CDR3 bases are TGTGCCAGCAGTTACGGCCTAGTCTACGAGCAGTACTTC.

This chain connects TRBV6-5 to TRBJ2-1; 13 positions match TRBD2. Germline V gives CDR1 MNHEY, CDR2 SVGAGI. The CDR3 runs to 15 residues. V lost 6 bases, J lost 6 bases, and 5 bases stayed unmatched. The CDR3 DNA reads as TGTGCCAGCAGCCAACTAGCGGGAGGGTTCAATGAGCAGTTCTTC. Translated, it gives CASSQLAGGFNEQFF.

In the case of this clone: One junction end disagrees with the germline gene, perhaps due to a read error. This rearrangement joins TRBV4-1 to TRBJ2-2; 9 positions agree with TRBD1. This CDR3 has 22 residues. Germline lookup yields CDR1 MGHRA and CDR2 YSYEKL. The CDR3 protein is CASSQATRVSQNRGLNSGELFF. DNA for the CDR3: TGCGCCAGCAGCCAAGCTACCCGAGTGTCGCAAAACAGGGGGCTGAACTCCGGGGAGCTGTTTTTT.

This rearrangement joins TRBV2 to TRBJ1-5; no clear D gene. Per germline, CDR1 SNHLY and CDR2 FYNNEI. The CDR3 runs 13 residues. The CDR3 loop reads CADSAGNNQPQHF. As DNA, the CDR3 is TGTGCAGATTCCGCCGGGAACAATCAGCCCCAGCATTTT.

The rearrangement uses TRBV25-1 and TRBJ2-1, with TRBD1 matching over 9 bases. The CDR3 is 15 amino acids. Germline loops: CDR1 MGHDK, CDR2 SYGVNS. V trimming: 4 bases; J trimming: 10 bases; junction bases outside the gene matches: 11. The CDR3 loop is CASSGGTGNYGEQFF. CDR3 nucleotides: TGTGCCAGCAGTGGGGGGACAGGGAATTACGGCGAGCAGTTCTTC. The complete variable domain, with remaining parts taken from reference TRBV25-1 and TRBJ2-1, reads EADIYQTPRYLVIGTGKKITLECSQTMGHDKMYWYQQDPGMELHLIHYSYGVNSTEKGDLSSESTVSRIRTEHFPLTLESARPSHTSQYLCASSGGTGNYGEQFFGPGTRLTVL.

The rearrangement uses TRBV6-6 and TRBJ1-4; D is uncertain. The CDR3 length is 12 residues. V lost 6 bases to trimming and J lost 8 bases, with 10 bases between them. Germline V gene lookup returns CDR1 MNHNY and CDR2 SVGAGI (reference sequence). CDR3 DNA: TGTGCCAGCAGCCACACGGGGGAAAAACTGTTTTTT. Residues: CASSHTGEKLFF.

The DNA for the CDR3 is TGTGCCAGCAGCTTAGGAGGGGTCCGCTCCTACGAGCAGTACTTC. Translated, it gives CASSLGGVRSYEQYF. The chain uses TRBV7-9 and TRBJ2-7; D could derive from TRBD1 or TRBD2 (5 bases each). The CDR3 has 15 residues. Between the trimmed V and J ends, which lost 1 base and 0 bases, there was a span of 10 bases. The germline CDR1 and CDR2 sequences are SEHNR and FQNEAQ (reference sequence). The full variable domain, completed using reference TRBV7-9 and TRBJ2-7, is DTGVSQNPRHKITKRGQNVTFRCDPISEHNRLYWYRQTLGQGPEFLTYFQNEAQLEKSRLLSDRFSAERPKGSFSTLEIQRTEQGDSAMYLCASSLGGVRSYEQYFGPGTRLTVT.

The chain has TRBV5-4 and TRBJ2-7; 13 nucleotides match TRBD2. CDR1 and CDR2 (germline): SGHNT, YYREEE (reference sequence). The CDR3 extends over 15 amino acids. The V segment lost 5 bases and the J segment 3 bases; nucleotides outside the gene matches: 5. The CDR3 nucleotides read TGTGCCAGCAGTCGAGGGACTAGCGGGAACTACGAGCAGTACTTC. Translation gives CASSRGTSGNYEQYF.

This clone was seen a handful of times. The chain joins TRBV10-1 to TRBJ2-3, with TRBD2 identical over 13 bases. V gave up 2 bases and J gave up 4 bases; unmatched junction bases: 6. The CDR3 consists of 17 residues. Germline V gives CDR1 WNHNN, CDR2 SYGVQD (reference sequence). CDR3 coding DNA: TGCGCCAGCAGTGAGACTGCGGGACTAGCGGGATCAGATACGCAGTATTTT. Its translation: CASSETAGLAGSDTQYF.

The CDR3 sequence: CASSYSVGNTEAFF. CDR3 nucleotide sequence: TGTGCCAGCAGTTATAGTGTAGGGAACACTGAAGCTTTCTTT. The chain is built from TRBV6-6 and TRBJ1-1; D is unclear. Germline V gives CDR1 MNHNY, CDR2 SVGAGI (reference sequence). The CDR3 is 14 residues long. Trimming pared 3 bases from V and 1 base from J, leaving 9 bases between.

In this sample, this clone turned up a few times. The CDR3 reads CATSRDTTGFFIGTEAFF. CDR3 DNA: TGTGCCACCAGCAGAGATACGACAGGGTTTTTTATCGGCACTGAAGCTTTCTTT. This sequence joins TRBV15 and TRBJ1-1, with TRBD1 identical over 7 bases. The CDR3 loop spans 18 amino acids. V was clipped by 0 bases and J by 4 bases; unmatched bases: 14. Germline CDR1 reads LNHNV; CDR2 reads YYDKDF (reference sequence). Full variable domain (outside the CDR3, taken from reference TRBV15 and TRBJ1-1): DAMVIQNPRYQVTQFGKPVTLSCSQTLNHNVMYWYQQKSSQAPKLLFHYYDKDFNNEADTPDNFQSRRPNTSFCFLDIRSPGLGDTAMYLCATSRDTTGFFIGTEAFFGQGTRLTVV.

This clone came up many times. The rearrangement joins TRBV27 to TRBJ2-7; perhaps TRBD1 as D (6 bases). The length of the CDR3 is 13 residues. V shed 6 bases and J shed 6 bases, with 15 bases lying between them. Per germline, CDR1 MNHEY and CDR2 SMNVEV (reference sequence). The CDR3 nucleotides are TGTGCCAGCAGCAAGATTCTACAGGGCGAGCAGTACTTC. Amino acid sequence: CASSKILQGEQYF.

The chain uses TRBV10-3 and TRBJ2-5; D remains ambiguous. The V end was cut by 0 bases, the J end by 5 bases, with 10 bases between. The CDR3 runs 14 residues. Germline-derived CDR1 and CDR2 are ENHRY and SYGVKD. The CDR3 loop is CAISESFGRETQYF. CDR3 nucleotides: TGTGCCATCAGTGAGTCGTTCGGCAGGGAGACCCAGTACTTC.

This chain uses TRBV29-1 with TRBJ1-1; D remains ambiguous. Trimming pared 7 bases from V and 4 bases from J, leaving 13 bases between. The CDR3 has 12 amino acids. Per germline, CDR1 SQVTM and CDR2 ANQGSEA. The CDR3: CSASWVATEAFF. The CDR3 nucleotides read TGCAGCGCCTCGTGGGTCGCCACTGAAGCTTTCTTT.

This sequence joins TRBV5-6 and TRBJ2-3; 9 bases are a match to TRBD2. CDR3 length: 16 amino acids. Trimming took 1 base from V and 5 from J; bases not matched to a gene: 8. Germline V CDR1 and CDR2: SGHDT, YYEEEE. The CDR3 loop reads CASSLFAGGPVDTQYF. Here the CDR3 DNA reads TGTGCCAGCAGCTTGTTTGCGGGAGGGCCAGTAGATACGCAGTATTTT.